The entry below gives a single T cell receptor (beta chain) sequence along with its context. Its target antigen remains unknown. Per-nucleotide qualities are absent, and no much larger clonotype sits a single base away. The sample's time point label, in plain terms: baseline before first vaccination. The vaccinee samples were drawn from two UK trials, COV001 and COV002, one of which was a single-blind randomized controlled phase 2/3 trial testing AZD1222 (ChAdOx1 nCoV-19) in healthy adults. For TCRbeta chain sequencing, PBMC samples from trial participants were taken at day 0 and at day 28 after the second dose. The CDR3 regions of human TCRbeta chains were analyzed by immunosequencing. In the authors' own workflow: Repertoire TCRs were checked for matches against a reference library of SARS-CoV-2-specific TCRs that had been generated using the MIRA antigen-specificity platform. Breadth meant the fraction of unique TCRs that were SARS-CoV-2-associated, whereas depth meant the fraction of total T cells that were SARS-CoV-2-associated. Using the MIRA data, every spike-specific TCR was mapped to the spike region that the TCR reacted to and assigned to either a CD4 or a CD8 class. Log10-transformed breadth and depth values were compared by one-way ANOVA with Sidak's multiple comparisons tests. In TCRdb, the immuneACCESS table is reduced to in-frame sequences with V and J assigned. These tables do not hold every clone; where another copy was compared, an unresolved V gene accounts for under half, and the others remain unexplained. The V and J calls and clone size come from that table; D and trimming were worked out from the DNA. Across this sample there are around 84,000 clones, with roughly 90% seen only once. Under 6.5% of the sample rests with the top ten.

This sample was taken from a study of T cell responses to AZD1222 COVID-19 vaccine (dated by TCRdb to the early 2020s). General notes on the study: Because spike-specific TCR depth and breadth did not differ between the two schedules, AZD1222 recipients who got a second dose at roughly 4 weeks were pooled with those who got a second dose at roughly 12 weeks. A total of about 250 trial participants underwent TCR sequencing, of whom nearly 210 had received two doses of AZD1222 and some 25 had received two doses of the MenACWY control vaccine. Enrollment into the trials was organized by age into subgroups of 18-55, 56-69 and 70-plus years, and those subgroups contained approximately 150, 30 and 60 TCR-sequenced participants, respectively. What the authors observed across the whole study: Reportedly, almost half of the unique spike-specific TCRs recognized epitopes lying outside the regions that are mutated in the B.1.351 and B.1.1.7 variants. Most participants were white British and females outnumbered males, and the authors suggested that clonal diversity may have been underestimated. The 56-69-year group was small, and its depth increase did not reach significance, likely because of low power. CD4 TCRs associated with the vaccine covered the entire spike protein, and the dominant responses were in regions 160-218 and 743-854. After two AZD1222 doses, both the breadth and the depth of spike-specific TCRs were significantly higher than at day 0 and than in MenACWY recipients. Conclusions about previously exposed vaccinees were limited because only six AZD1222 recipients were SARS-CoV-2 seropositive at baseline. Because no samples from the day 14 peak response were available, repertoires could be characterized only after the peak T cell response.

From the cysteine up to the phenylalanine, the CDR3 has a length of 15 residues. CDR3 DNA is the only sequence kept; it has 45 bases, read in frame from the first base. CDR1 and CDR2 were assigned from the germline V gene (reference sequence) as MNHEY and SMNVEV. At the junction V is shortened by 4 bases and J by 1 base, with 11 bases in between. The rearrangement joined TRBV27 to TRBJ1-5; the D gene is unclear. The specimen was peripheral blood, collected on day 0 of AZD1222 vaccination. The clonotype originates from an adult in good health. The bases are TGTGCCAGCAGTTGGGCGTCCTGGAGCAATCAGCCCCAGCATTTT. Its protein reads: CASSWASWSNQPQHF.